Below, one T cell receptor (beta chain) is given with its context. The table lists this clone with a count of one. Its cognate antigen has yet to be identified. No clone much larger than this one lies a single base away; base qualities are absent. Based on the germline V gene, the CDR1 and CDR2 sequences are SGDLS and YYNGEE. V is reduced by 3 bases and J by 12 bases, leaving a spacing of 13 bases between them. The CDR3 goes from the cysteine to the phenylalanine over 13 residues. Only the CDR3 DNA stays, 39 bases, in frame from base 1. The sample comes from a study of cytomegalovirus exposure and HLA in healthy donors (dated by TCRdb to about 2017). Describing the broader study: According to an earlier analysis of several hundred of the donors, roughly 180 million T cells yielded over 90 million unique TCR beta sequences and 276 Gb of sequence data. Roughly 310 gigabases of sequencing data and 78 million or so unique TCR sequences were included in an early release covering 550 to 650 HLA-typed donors. Among about 400 genotyped donors of the cohort, an average of around 240,000 unique TCR beta nucleotide sequences was sequenced per donor, of which about 19% were non-productive. Donor age, sex, ethnicity and CMV serostatus were compiled alongside the repertoire data. In an earlier analysis of roughly 580 of the donors, high-throughput TCR beta sequencing was used to judge whether each TCR beta V gene segment behaved as functional or pseudogenic. Besides the first cohort of roughly 640 subjects, a separate validation cohort made up of some 110 different subjects was used. The T cell repertoires of 666 subjects were profiled by immunosequencing and related to cytomegalovirus serostatus. The aim of the study was to test whether cataloging public T cell receptors could identify signatures of past pathogen exposure. In a later genetic analysis, genome-wide SNP genotypes for about 65% of the 666 donors were used, and that subset was treated as a discovery cohort. The later analysis used no new phenotypic data to find candidate immune exposures, relying instead on TCR beta sequences and their occurrence across donors. Of the roughly 400 genotyped donors, less than 85% were placed in the genetic ancestry cluster associated with self-reported Caucasian donors. HLA typing covered class I and class II loci at four-digit resolution. To predict cytomegalovirus infection status, the study brought together high-throughput TCR immunosequencing, statistical association of individual TCRs with disease status, and machine learning. Typing coverage varied by locus: roughly 620-630 donors for A, B, C, DRB1 and DQB1; roughly 510 for DQA1; more than 600 for DPA1; roughly 470 for DPB1. All discovery cohort repertoires had been generated on a single sequencing platform. A handful of DR-DQ haplotypes were handled as single units for association and clustering because linkage in the cohort was strong. A later analysis re-analyzed previously published TCR beta repertoires from approximately 700 donors and added high-resolution HLA genotyping to study TCR occurrence patterns. Overall study outcomes, separate from this receptor: A later analysis found that most CMV-associated TCR beta chains appeared HLA-restricted, with HLA associations seemingly driven largely by CMV exposure. A further reported finding was that TCR beta sequences accurately predicted the HLA-A and HLA-B alleles for most subjects in the first cohort. Compared with equally common non-associated chains, HLA-associated TCR beta chains in a later analysis were more clonally expanded and had lower generation probabilities. Some IMGT-functional V segments, including TRBV6-2 and TRBV6-3, could not be told apart with the 87-base-pair reads, so those segments were excluded. In a later analysis, TCR association rates were found to vary across HLA loci, with the most associated TCRs seen for DRB1 alleles and the fewest for HLA-C alleles. The only immune exposure information available for the cohort was CMV serostatus. Only TCR beta chains were sequenced in this cohort, and the absence of alpha or paired-chain data limited detectable features. Specific HLA alleles were associated with 15,000 to 20,000 TCR beta sequences at a false discovery rate of 0.05 in a later analysis. When HLA alleles, especially DR and DQ, strongly co-occurred, attributing TCR associations to individual alleles was difficult. Most TCR sequences were seen in very few donors, while some public TCRs were found in many individuals. HLA typing was unavailable for some donors at each locus, so association tests used only the typed subset. Several of the top co-occurrence clusters appeared to be linked to parvovirus B19, influenza, CMV and Epstein-Barr virus, according to a later analysis. In the study, approximately 160 TCR beta chains were listed as associated with cytomegalovirus. Linkage disequilibrium might explain the correlated functional status among segregating V segments, but an unknown experimental factor could not be excluded. A later genetic analysis associated a missense DCLRE1C variant with V-gene and J-gene trimming of TCR beta chains, and an independent cohort replicated the association. According to a later genetic analysis, donors in an Asian-associated ancestry cluster had fewer N-insertions in productive TCRs than the roughly 700-donor mean. In both the original and validation cohorts, the classifier was reported to diagnose cytomegalovirus status with high specificity and sensitivity. Roughly uniform sequencing depth across donors was assumed in presence/absence analyses, although this assumption may not hold. The sequencing pipeline was judged likely to have produced a cluster of highly shared sequence variants as a technical artifact. In vitro tests confirmed that a few of the cytomegalovirus-associated TCR beta chains recognize cytomegalovirus antigens. According to the authors, the approach could potentially be generalized to other disease states and immunological phenotypes. Because counts were too low, 15 to 20 rarely observed V segments, including chromosome 9 orphons, were left out of the earlier analysis of a few hundred of the donors. An earlier analysis of 450 to 750 of the donors showed that most TCR beta V segments appeared in productive rearrangements either about 90% or about 30% of the time, which broadly matched IMGT annotations.

The cohort was made up of 500 to 800 healthy bone marrow donors. All cohort members were sampled while nominally healthy, although unrecorded immune exposures were likely present. The donor was CMV seronegative and belonged to the group of 350 to 400 seronegative cohort members. A peripheral blood sample was collected from each donor, and TCR beta sequencing was performed on peripheral blood mononuclear cells. The Qiagen DNeasy Blood Extraction Kit was used to extract genomic DNA from the blood cell samples. The protocol used for the library was the immunoSEQ multiplex PCR assay. A mixture of 60 forward primers for TCR Vbeta segments and 13 reverse primers for TCR Jbeta segments was used in the multiplex PCR. The CDR3 region of rearranged TCR beta genes was amplified from genomic DNA with a multiplex PCR assay. On the Illumina HiSeq System, the amplified TCR beta libraries were sequenced as 87-base-pair reads. Turning to the authors' computational methods: Across the roughly 700 repertoires, a later analysis counted 80 million or so unique TCR beta chains, 9.5 million to 12 million of which were shared by at least two donors. Raw reads were error-corrected and collapsed into unique sequences by a nearest-neighbor algorithm in which closely related sequences were merged to remove PCR and sequencing errors. CDR3 sequences were aligned to IMGT reference sequences to assign V, D and J gene segments. Each retained sequence needed at least a six-nucleotide match to both a V gene segment and a J gene segment. A rearrangement counted as productive if the CDR3 had no stop codons and remained in frame with V and J, and every other rearrangement counted as non-productive. CDR3 was defined by IMGT convention, running from the second conserved V-encoded cysteine to the conserved J-encoded phenylalanine. The earlier analysis of about 640 of the donors excluded any sequence lacking an unambiguous match to a single V gene segment. In an earlier analysis of almost 600 of the donors, a V segment was called functional when productive rearrangements were above 56.7%, and segregating when the standard deviation between donors exceeded 5%. A statistical classification framework was developed to diagnose cytomegalovirus status using the catalog of TCR beta chain sequences. V and J gene assignment, in a later analysis, came from comparing TCR nucleotide sequences with IMGT/GENE-DB human TR gene sequences. The TCRdist pipeline was used in a later analysis to assign CDR3 sequences and most-parsimonious VDJ recombination scenarios. In a later analysis, each TCR beta chain was defined by its CDR3 amino acid sequence together with its V-gene family, and reads lacking a unique V-gene family were excluded. As a way to deal with suspected cross-contamination and a sequencing artifact, a later analysis dropped 450 to 600 nucleotide sequences that were highly shared and had low generation probability. In a later analysis, a clonal expansion index for each public chain was calculated from normalized within-repertoire ranks of inferred template counts. A later analysis computed generation probabilities with a VDJ recombination model fitted to out-of-frame rearrangements, and checked the results against IGoR. Hypergeometric tests were used in a later analysis to score TCR-TCR, TCR-HLA and TCR-CMV co-occurrence, with a repertoire-size bias correction applied to the TCR pairs. In a later analysis, false discovery rates were estimated by permuting HLA or CMV assignments 20 times. In a later analysis, co-occurring TCRs were grouped using DBSCAN, with TCRdist sequence similarity added in when clustering inside HLA-allele-positive subsets. Repertoires with fewer than 30,000 or more than 120,000 public chains were left out of co-occurrence clustering, as were five repertoires with anomalous nucleotide sharing. TCRdb carries this immuneACCESS record with in-frame sequences only. Its versions omit some clonotypes, under half of them owing to an unresolved V gene in the studies checked, with the rest unexplained. V, J and clone size reflect that table, while D and trimming were determined from the DNA. The table for this sample lists about 170,000 clones; about four fifths of them were counted only once. In total, the top ten clones hold under 3% of the sample.

The sample comprised PBMCs. This sequence uses TRBV9 and TRBJ1-6; the D segment could be TRBD1, given 6 matching bases. The receptor comes from a woman aged 50 to 60 in good health and CMV-seronegative. The DNA sequence follows: TGTGCCAGCAGCGCAAACAGGGATAGACCCCTCCACTTT. Translated, this gives CASSANRDRPLHF.